A single sample gave rise to the 27 T cell receptor beta chains below, sequenced in a study of graft-versus-host responses after intestinal transplantation. For these receptors, no antigen is known. The method was immunoSEQ multiplex PCR; TCRdb's version includes in-frame clones alone and lacks a portion of them. The table shows about 85,000 clones, with approximately 90% occurring only once. This specimen was unstimulated CD8+ T cells sorted from spleen or lymph node cells, taken before transplant. These receptors were taken from a human donor who was the organ donor for an intestinal transplant.

The chain employs TRBV7-8 and TRBJ2-3; a possible D gene is TRBD2 (5 bases). The CDR3 is made up of 15 amino acids. Trimming cost V 4 bases and J 1 base, with 12 bases left between them. Germline V gene lookup returns CDR1 SGHVS and CDR2 FQNEAQ. CDR3 protein: CASSSLAERTDTQYF. CDR3 sequence (DNA): TGTGCCAGCAGCTCCCTAGCTGAACGCACAGATACGCAGTATTTT. Supplemented by reference TRBV7-8 and TRBJ2-3, the full variable domain reads GAGVSQSPRYKVAKRGQDVALRCDPISGHVSLFWYQQALGQGPEFLTYFQNEAQLDKSGLPSDRFFAERPEGSVSTLKIQRTQQEDSAVYLCASSSLAERTDTQYFGPGTRLTVL.

The chain has TRBV6-6 and TRBJ1-3; D perhaps matches TRBD1 (5 bases). CDR1 and CDR2 from the germline V gene are MNHNY and SVGAGI (reference sequence). Trimming cost V 3 bases and J 0 bases, with 12 bases left between them. The CDR3 loop spans 16 amino acids. The CDR3 sequence: CASSYRGDSSGNTIYF. The CDR3 DNA sequence: TGTGCCAGCAGTTATAGGGGTGACTCCTCTGGAAACACCATATATTTT.

J is TRBJ2-2 and V is TRBV14; D perhaps matches TRBD2 (5 bases). The germline gives CDR1 SGHDN, CDR2 FVKESK. Trimming cost V 2 bases and J 5 bases, with 12 bases left between them. CDR3 length: 15 residues. The chain's CDR3 is CASSQLGRGTGELFF. The CDR3 DNA is TGTGCCAGCAGCCAATTGGGGAGAGGGACCGGGGAGCTGTTTTTT.

The chain links TRBV6-5 to TRBJ1-5; no clear D. The CDR3 loop spans 15 amino acids. Germline loops: CDR1 MNHEY, CDR2 SVGAGI. V gave up 6 bases and J gave up 0 bases, with 12 bases separating them. The CDR3 sequence is CASSTVEGSNQPQHF. CDR3 in DNA: TGTGCCAGCAGCACCGTTGAGGGTAGCAATCAGCCCCAGCATTTT.

This chain joins TRBV6-5 and TRBJ2-1; TRBD1 matches 9 bases. The CDR3 has 15 residues. After removal of 4 bases from V and 2 bases from J, the junction contained 3 bases not matched to a gene. The germline gives CDR1 MNHEY, CDR2 SVGAGI. DNA of the CDR3: TGTGCCAGCAGTTCCGGGACAGGGACCTACAATGAGCAGTTCTTC. It yields the protein CASSSGTGTYNEQFF.

The chain uses TRBV29-1 and TRBJ1-2, with no clear D. V lost 0 bases and J lost 4, with 6 bases in between. The CDR3 length is 12 residues. Germline V CDR1 and CDR2: SQVTM, ANQGSEA. CDR3 nucleotide sequence: TGCAGCGTTGAAGATCGTGTCTATGGCTACACCTTC. This gives the protein CSVEDRVYGYTF.

The chain carries TRBV16 and TRBJ2-7; D remains ambiguous. Germline lookup yields CDR1 KGHSY and CDR2 FQNENV. This CDR3 has 13 residues. Trimming removed 4 bases at V and 2 bases at J, with 9 bases between. CDR3 region: CASSPIGPYEQYF. CDR3 bases: TGTGCCAGCAGCCCAATAGGTCCCTACGAGCAGTACTTC.

This clone was seen only once. The chain recombines TRBV10-3 with TRBJ2-6; 11 bases match TRBD1. The germline V gene encodes CDR1 ENHRY and CDR2 SYGVKD. The junction had 2 bases not matched to a gene; V was cut back by 7 bases and J by 0 bases. The CDR3 has 16 residues. The CDR3 loop is CAIMGTGGSGANVLTF. CDR3 DNA: TGTGCCATCATGGGGACAGGGGGCTCTGGGGCCAACGTCCTGACTTTC.

The chain couples TRBV5-3 to TRBJ1-1; D remains ambiguous. TRBV5-3 is flagged as an ORF with uncertain function. V was trimmed by 1 base and J by 1 base, leaving 8 bases between them. This CDR3 has 14 amino acids. The chain's CDR3 is CARSLWQPNTEAFF. In nucleotides, the CDR3 is TGTGCCAGAAGCTTGTGGCAGCCGAACACTGAAGCTTTCTTT.

The V call is TRBV7-6, the J call TRBJ1-3; D gene unclear. The CDR3 sequence is 16 residues long. V lost 5 bases to trimming and J lost 2 bases, with 16 bases between them. Germline V gene sequence: CDR1 SGHVS, CDR2 FNYEAQ. The CDR3 loop reads CASSPMSEVAGNTIYF. For the CDR3, the DNA is TGTGCCAGCAGCCCAATGAGTGAGGTTGCTGGAAACACCATATATTTT.

The chain recombines TRBV11-2 with TRBJ1-5; no clear D gene. CDR1 and CDR2 from the germline V gene are SGHAT and FQNNGV. V dropped 2 bases and J dropped 5 bases, with 10 bases sitting between them. The CDR3 sequence is 14 residues long. CDR3 nucleotides: TGTGCCAGCAGCTTATTTGGAGGGCATCAGCCCCAGCATTTT. Its translation: CASSLFGGHQPQHF.

The genes are TRBV19 and TRBJ2-1; D may be TRBD1 or TRBD2 (5 bases each). Germline V lookup: CDR1 LNHDA, CDR2 SQIVND (reference sequence). The CDR3 is 12 residues long. Trimming shortened V by 10 bases and J by 6 bases, and 13 bases separated the two germline ends. The CDR3 DNA reads as TGTGCCACCCAAATTGGGGGCAATGAGCAGTTCTTC. Translating gives CATQIGGNEQFF.

V gene TRBV5-6 combines with J gene TRBJ2-7, with 9 bases matching TRBD2. Germline lookup yields CDR1 SGHDT and CDR2 YYEEEE. V shed 7 bases and J 4 bases; nucleotides not matched to a gene: 9. CDR3 size: 14 residues. CDR3 residues: CASGERLAVYEQYF. DNA of the CDR3: TGTGCCAGCGGGGAACGACTAGCGGTTTACGAGCAGTACTTC.

The rearrangement joins TRBV19 to TRBJ1-5, with a possible D match to TRBD1 (5 bases). Germline V gives CDR1 LNHDA, CDR2 SQIVND (reference sequence). V gave up 7 bases and J gave up 1 base, with 14 bases separating them. The CDR3 is 15 residues long. The CDR3 is CASTYRRDSNQPQHF. The CDR3 nucleotides read TGTGCCAGTACCTATCGCCGGGACAGCAATCAGCCCCAGCATTTT.

The genes are TRBV19 and TRBJ2-7, with 11 bases fitting TRBD1. The CDR3 loop spans 13 amino acids. After removal of 5 bases from V and 6 bases from J, the junction contained 3 bases not matched to a gene. Germline CDR1 is LNHDA and CDR2 is SQIVND (reference sequence). CDR3 nucleotides: TGTGCCAGTAGTGTGGGACAGGGGGGCGAGCAGTACTTC. The encoded protein is CASSVGQGGEQYF.

This clone came up a few times. The rearrangement links TRBV27 to TRBJ1-5; D not certain. This CDR3 contains 16 residues. V was clipped by 4 bases and J by 0 bases, with 13 bases between them. The germline CDR1 and CDR2 sequences are MNHEY and SMNVEV (reference sequence). The chain's CDR3 is CASSSWTGYSNQPQHF. In DNA, the CDR3 is TGTGCCAGCAGTTCCTGGACGGGTTATAGCAATCAGCCCCAGCATTTT.

Comments on this clone: Other DNA sequences in this sample translate to the same CDR3. The chain has TRBV2 and TRBJ2-7, with D perhaps matching TRBD1 (5 bases). Per the germline V gene, CDR1 is SNHLY and CDR2 is FYNNEI. This CDR3 spans 13 amino acids. Trimming removed 6 bases from V and 4 bases from J, with 13 bases in between. The CDR3 sequence: CASSPTGVYEQYF. CDR3 DNA sequence: TGTGCCAGCAGCCCCACAGGCGTTTACGAGCAGTACTTC.

V and J are TRBV7-9 and TRBJ2-2; D ambiguous. There are 14 residues in the CDR3. The V gene's germline CDR1 is SEHNR and CDR2 FQNEAQ (reference sequence). V was trimmed by 5 bases and J by 6 bases, leaving 13 bases between them. CDR3 amino acids: CASSRIPDAGELFF. In DNA form, the CDR3 reads TGTGCCAGCAGCCGAATCCCAGACGCCGGGGAGCTGTTTTTT.

This clone was recorded once. The chain links TRBV19 to TRBJ2-1, with TRBD2 identical over 9 bases. V shed 4 bases, J shed 4 bases, and the junction held 8 bases outside the gene matches. CDR3 length: 16 amino acids. Germline assignment: CDR1 LNHDA and CDR2 SQIVND (reference sequence). CDR3 sequence reads: CASSKPRREGYNEQFF. The CDR3 coding sequence is TGTGCCAGTAGTAAACCCAGGCGGGAGGGGTACAATGAGCAGTTCTTC.

The chain couples TRBV4-1 to TRBJ1-6; no reliable D call. The germline V gene encodes CDR1 MGHRA and CDR2 YSYEKL. CDR3 length equals 16 residues. V was trimmed by 1 base and J by 0 bases, leaving 7 bases between them. The CDR3 coding sequence is TGCGCCAGCAGCCAAGTAACTAGCTCCTATAATTCACCCCTCCACTTT. Its translation is CASSQVTSSYNSPLHF.

This chain uses TRBV7-2 with TRBJ2-5; TRBD1 aligns across 10 bases. The CDR3 loop spans 17 amino acids. Germline CDR1 and CDR2: SGHTA and FQGNSA. V gave up 1 base and J gave up 4 bases; unmatched junction bases: 9. As DNA, the CDR3 is TGTGCCAGCAGCTTAGTCCAACGACAGGGGGCGCCAGAGACCCAGTACTTC. As protein: CASSLVQRQGAPETQYF.

The chain is built from TRBV5-6 and TRBJ1-1; D uncertain. V shed 0 bases and J shed 6 bases, with 9 bases lying between them. The CDR3 is 13 amino acids. Looked up from germline, CDR1 is SGHDT and CDR2 is YYEEEE. The CDR3 sequence: CASSLDRASEAFF. DNA of the CDR3: TGTGCCAGCAGCTTGGACAGAGCCTCTGAAGCTTTCTTT. The entire variable domain, with the rest obtained from reference TRBV5-6 and TRBJ1-1, is as follows: DAGVTQSPTHLIKTRGQQVTLRCSPKSGHDTVSWYQQALGQGPQFIFQYYEEEERQRGNFPDRFSGHQFPNYSSELNVNALLLGDSALYLCASSLDRASEAFFGQGTRLTVV.

This clone was seen a handful of times. The rearrangement uses TRBV21-1 and TRBJ2-7. TRBV21-1 is reported as a pseudogene. The CDR3 consists of 11 residues. The CDR3 reads CASSKDYEQYF. CDR3 nucleotides: TGTGCCAGCAGCAAAGACTACGAGCAGTACTTC.

The V gene is TRBV7-8, the J gene TRBJ2-5, with D unclear. CDR3 size: 14 residues. Germline V gene lookup returns CDR1 SGHVS and CDR2 FQNEAQ. V was clipped by 1 base and J by 5 bases, with 11 bases between them. The chain's CDR3 is CASSLVGLGETQYF. DNA for the CDR3: TGTGCCAGCAGCTTAGTAGGGCTGGGTGAGACCCAGTACTTC.

V usage is TRBV11-2 and J usage is TRBJ1-1; tentatively, D is TRBD1 (5 bases). The CDR3 loop spans 12 amino acids. V was clipped by 5 bases and J by 11 bases, with 15 bases between them. Germline V gene sequence: CDR1 SGHAT, CDR2 FQNNGV. The CDR3 DNA reads as TGTGCCAGCAGCCGAACGGGACCCCCGGCTTTCTTT. Translated: CASSRTGPPAFF.

V usage is TRBV6-5 and J usage is TRBJ2-5; 9 bases are shared with TRBD2. V lost 6 bases to trimming and J lost 2 bases; unmatched junction nucleotides: 4. The CDR3 spans 14 residues. The germline V gene encodes CDR1 MNHEY and CDR2 SVGAGI. Here the CDR3 reads CASSLTSGQETQYF. CDR3 in DNA: TGTGCCAGCAGCCTAACTAGCGGGCAAGAGACCCAGTACTTC.

The chain recombines TRBV5-1 with TRBJ2-1; D remains ambiguous. V was cut by 4 bases and J by 5 bases, with 16 bases left in between. Germline V gene data show CDR1 as SGHRS and CDR2 as YFSETQ. This CDR3 spans 15 amino acids. CDR3 amino acids: CASSQLEGLHNEQFF. The CDR3 DNA follows: TGCGCCAGCAGCCAACTGGAAGGGCTCCACAATGAGCAGTTCTTC.